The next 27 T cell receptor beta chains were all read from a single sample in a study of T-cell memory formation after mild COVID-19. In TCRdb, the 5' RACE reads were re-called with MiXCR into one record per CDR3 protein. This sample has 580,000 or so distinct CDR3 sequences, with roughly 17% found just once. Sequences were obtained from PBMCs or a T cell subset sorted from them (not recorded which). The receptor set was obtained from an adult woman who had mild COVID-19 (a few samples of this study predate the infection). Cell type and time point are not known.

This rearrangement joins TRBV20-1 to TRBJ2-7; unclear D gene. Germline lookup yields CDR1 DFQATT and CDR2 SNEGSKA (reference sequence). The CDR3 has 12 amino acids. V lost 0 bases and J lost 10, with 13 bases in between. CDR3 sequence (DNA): TGCAGTGCTAGAGATATCCCACCCGAACAGTACTTC. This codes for CSARDIPPEQYF.

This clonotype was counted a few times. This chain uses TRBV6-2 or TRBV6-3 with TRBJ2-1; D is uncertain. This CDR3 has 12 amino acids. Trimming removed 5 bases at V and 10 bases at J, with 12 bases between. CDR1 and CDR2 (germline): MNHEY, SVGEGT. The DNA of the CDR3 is TGTGCCAGCAGTCAAGGTCCCGGGGAGCAGTTCTTC. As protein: CASSQGPGEQFF.

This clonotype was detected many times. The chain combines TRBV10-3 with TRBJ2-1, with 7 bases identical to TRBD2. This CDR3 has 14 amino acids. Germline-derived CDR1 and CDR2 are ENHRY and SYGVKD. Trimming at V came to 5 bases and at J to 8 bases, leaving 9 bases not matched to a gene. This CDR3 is CAISTLQRGDEQFF. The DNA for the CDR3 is TGTGCCATCAGTACCCTCCAGCGGGGAGATGAGCAGTTCTTC.

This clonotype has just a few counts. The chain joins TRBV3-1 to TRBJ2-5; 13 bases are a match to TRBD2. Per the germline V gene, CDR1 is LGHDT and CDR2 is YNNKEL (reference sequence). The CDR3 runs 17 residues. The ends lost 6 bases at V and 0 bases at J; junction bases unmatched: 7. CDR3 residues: CASSPGLAGDYQETQYF. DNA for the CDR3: TGTGCCAGCAGTCCTGGACTAGCGGGGGACTACCAAGAGACCCAGTACTTC.

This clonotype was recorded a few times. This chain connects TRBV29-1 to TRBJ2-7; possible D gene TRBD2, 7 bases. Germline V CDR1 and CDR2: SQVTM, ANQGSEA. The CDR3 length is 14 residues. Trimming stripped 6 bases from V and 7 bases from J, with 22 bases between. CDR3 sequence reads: CSVRGAHLSREQYF. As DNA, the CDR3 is TGCAGCGTCCGGGGGGCCCACCTATCTCGGGAGCAGTACTTC.

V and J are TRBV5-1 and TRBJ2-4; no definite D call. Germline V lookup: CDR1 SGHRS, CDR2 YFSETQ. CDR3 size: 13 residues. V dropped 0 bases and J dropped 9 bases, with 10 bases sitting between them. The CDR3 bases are TGCGCCAGCAGCTTGGGATCGAGTGGCATTCAGTACTTC. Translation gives CASSLGSSGIQYF.

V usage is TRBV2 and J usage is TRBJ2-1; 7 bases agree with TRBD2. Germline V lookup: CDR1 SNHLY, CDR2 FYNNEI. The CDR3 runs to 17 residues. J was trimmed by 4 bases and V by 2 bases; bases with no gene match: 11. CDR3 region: CASSETSAGEQYNEQFF. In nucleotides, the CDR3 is TGTGCCAGCAGTGAAACCTCCGCGGGAGAGCAATACAATGAGCAGTTCTTC.

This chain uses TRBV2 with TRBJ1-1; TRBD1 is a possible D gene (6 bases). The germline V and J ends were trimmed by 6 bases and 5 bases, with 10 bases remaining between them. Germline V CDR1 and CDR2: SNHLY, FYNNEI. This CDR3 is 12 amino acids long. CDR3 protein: CASRRGRTEAFF. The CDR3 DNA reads TGTGCCAGCAGGAGGGGGAGGACTGAAGCTTTCTTT. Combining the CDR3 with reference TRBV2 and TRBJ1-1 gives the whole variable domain EPEVTQTPSHQVTQMGQEVILRCVPISNHLYFYWYRQILGQKVEFLVSFYNNEISEKSEIFDDQFSVERPDGSNFTLKIRSTKLEDSAMYFCASRRGRTEAFFGQGTRLTVV.

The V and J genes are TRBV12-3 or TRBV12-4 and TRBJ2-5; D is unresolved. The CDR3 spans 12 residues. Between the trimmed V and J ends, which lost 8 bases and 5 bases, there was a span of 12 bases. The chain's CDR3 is CASGRNVETQYF. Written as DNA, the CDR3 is TGTGCCAGCGGTCGGAATGTCGAGACCCAGTACTTC.

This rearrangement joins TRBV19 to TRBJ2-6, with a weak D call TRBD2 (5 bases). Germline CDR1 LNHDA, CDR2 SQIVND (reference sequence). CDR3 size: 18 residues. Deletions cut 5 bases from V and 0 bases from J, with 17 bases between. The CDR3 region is CASSLVSVGVSGANVLTF. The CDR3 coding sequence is TGTGCCAGTAGTCTCGTTTCGGTGGGAGTCTCTGGGGCCAACGTCCTGACTTTC.

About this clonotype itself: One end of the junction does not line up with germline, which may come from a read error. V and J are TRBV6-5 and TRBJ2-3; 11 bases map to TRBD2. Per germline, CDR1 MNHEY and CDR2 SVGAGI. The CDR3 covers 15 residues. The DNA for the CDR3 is TGTGCCAGCAACCTAGCGGGGGGCAGCAAAGATACGCAGTATTTT. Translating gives CASNLAGGSKDTQYF.

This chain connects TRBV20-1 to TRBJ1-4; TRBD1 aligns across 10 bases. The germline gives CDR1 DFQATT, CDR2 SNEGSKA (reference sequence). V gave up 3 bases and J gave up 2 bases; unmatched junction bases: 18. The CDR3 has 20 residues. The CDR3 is CSASATGGGSVTWTNEKLFF. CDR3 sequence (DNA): TGCAGTGCTAGCGCGACAGGGGGCGGGAGCGTAACATGGACTAATGAAAAACTGTTTTTT.

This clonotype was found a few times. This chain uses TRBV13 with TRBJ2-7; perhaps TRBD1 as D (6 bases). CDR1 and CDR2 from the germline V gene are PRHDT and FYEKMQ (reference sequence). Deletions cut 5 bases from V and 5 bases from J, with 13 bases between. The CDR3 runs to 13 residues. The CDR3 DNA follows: TGTGCCAGCAGCCACCTACAGGGAAACGAGCAGTACTTC. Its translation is CASSHLQGNEQYF.

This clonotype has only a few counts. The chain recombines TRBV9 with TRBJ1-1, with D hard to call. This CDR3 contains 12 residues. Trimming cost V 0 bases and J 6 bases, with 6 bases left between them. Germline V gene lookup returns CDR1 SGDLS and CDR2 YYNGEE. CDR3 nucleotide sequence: TGTGCCAGCAGCGTAGAAGGCGCTGAAGCTTTCTTT. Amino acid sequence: CASSVEGAEAFF.

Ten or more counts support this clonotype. CDR3 bases: TGCGCCAGCAGCTTGGCCTGGGCTGAAGAGACCCAGTACTTC. Its protein is CASSLAWAEETQYF. The chain recombines TRBV5-1 with TRBJ2-5; D is unclear. The germline CDR1 and CDR2 sequences are SGHRS and YFSETQ. The CDR3 is made up of 14 amino acids. V lost 0 bases, J lost 3 bases, and 9 bases lay in between.

CDR3 region: CASSYGTSAEQYF. The CDR3 DNA reads TGTGCCAGCAGTTACGGGACTAGCGCAGAGCAGTACTTC. The V gene is TRBV6-5, the J gene TRBJ2-7; TRBD2 aligns across 10 bases. Losses at the gene ends were 2 bases for V and 7 bases for J; bases not matched to a gene: 2. In germline, CDR1 is MNHEY, CDR2 SVGAGI. The CDR3 sequence is 13 residues long.

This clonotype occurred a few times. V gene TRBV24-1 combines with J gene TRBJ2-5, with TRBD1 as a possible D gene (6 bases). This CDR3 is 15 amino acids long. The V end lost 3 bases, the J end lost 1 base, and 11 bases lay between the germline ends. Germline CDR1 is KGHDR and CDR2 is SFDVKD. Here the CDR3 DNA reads TGTGCCACCAGTGATACGACAGGTTTCCAAGAGACCCAGTACTTC. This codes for CATSDTTGFQETQYF.

The CDR3 DNA follows: TGTGCCAGCAGTTTCGGACAGGGGGCGCGCGGGGCCAACGTCCTGACTTTC. Residues: CASSFGQGARGANVLTF. The chain carries TRBV12-3 or TRBV12-4 and TRBJ2-6; 11 bases match TRBD1. V trimming: 3 bases; J trimming: 4 bases; junction bases outside the gene matches: 5. The CDR3 extends over 17 amino acids.

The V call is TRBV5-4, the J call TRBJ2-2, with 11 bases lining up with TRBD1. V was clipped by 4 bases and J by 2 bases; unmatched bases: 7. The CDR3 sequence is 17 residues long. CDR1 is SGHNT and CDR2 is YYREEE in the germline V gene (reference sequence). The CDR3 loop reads CASSRPGQGVNTGELFF. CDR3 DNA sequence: TGTGCCAGCAGCCGCCCGGGACAGGGGGTTAACACCGGGGAGCTGTTTTTT.

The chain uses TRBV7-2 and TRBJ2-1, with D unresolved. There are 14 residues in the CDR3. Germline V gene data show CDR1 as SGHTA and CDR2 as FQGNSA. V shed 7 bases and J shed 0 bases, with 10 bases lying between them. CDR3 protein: CASTPTSSYNEQFF. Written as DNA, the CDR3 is TGTGCCAGCACCCCGACGAGCTCCTACAATGAGCAGTTCTTC.

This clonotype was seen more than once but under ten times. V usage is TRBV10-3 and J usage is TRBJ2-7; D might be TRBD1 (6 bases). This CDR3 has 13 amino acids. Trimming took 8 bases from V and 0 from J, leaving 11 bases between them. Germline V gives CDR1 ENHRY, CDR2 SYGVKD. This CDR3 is CAISEDSSYEQYF. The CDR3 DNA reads TGTGCCATCTCAGAGGACAGCTCCTACGAGCAGTACTTC.

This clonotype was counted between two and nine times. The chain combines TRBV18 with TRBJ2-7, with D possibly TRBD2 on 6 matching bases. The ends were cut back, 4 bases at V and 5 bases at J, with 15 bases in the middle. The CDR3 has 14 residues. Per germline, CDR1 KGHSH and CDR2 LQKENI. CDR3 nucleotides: TGTGCCAGCTCACAGGGGACTGTTTACCACGAGCAGTACTTC. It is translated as CASSQGTVYHEQYF.

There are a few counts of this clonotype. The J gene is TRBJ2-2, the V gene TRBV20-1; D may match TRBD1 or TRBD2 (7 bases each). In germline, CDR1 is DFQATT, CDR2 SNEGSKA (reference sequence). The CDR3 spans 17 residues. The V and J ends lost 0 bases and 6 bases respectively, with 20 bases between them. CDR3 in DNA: TGCAGTGCTAGAGATTTGGGTCAGGGGGGGAAGCCCGGGGAGCTGTTTTTT. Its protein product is CSARDLGQGGKPGELFF.

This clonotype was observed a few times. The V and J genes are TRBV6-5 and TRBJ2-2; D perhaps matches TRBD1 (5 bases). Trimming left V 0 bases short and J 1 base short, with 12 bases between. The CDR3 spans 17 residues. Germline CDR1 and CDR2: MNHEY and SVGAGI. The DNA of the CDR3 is TGTGCCAGCAGTTACTCCACGGACCAGGGGAACACCGGGGAGCTGTTTTTT. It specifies CASSYSTDQGNTGELFF.

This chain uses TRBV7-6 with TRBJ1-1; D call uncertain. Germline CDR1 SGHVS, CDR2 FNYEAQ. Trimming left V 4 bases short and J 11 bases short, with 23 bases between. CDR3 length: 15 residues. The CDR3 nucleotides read TGTGCCAGCAGCTCCACTATCGGACCTAACTTTTGGGCTTTCTTT. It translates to CASSSTIGPNFWAFF. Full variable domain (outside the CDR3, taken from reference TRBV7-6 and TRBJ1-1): GAGVSQSPRYKVTKRGQDVALRCDPISGHVSLYWYRQALGQGPEFLTYFNYEAQQDKSGLPNDRFSAERPEGSISTLTIQRTEQRDSAMYRCASSSTIGPNFWAFFGQGTRLTVV.

The CDR3 here is CASSGRALVGAFF. The DNA of the CDR3 is TGTGCCAGCAGTGGCAGGGCCCTAGTGGGAGCTTTCTTT. The chain is built from TRBV12-3 or TRBV12-4 and TRBJ1-1, with D tentatively TRBD1 (5 bases). V lost 5 bases and J lost 10, with 17 bases in between. The CDR3 is 13 residues long.

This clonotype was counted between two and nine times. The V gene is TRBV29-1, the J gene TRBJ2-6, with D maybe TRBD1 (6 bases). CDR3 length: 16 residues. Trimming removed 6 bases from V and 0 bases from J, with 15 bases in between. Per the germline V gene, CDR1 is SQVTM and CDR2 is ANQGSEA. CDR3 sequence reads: CSVSRDIDSGANVLTF. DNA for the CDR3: TGCAGCGTAAGTCGGGACATCGACTCTGGGGCCAACGTCCTGACTTTC.